This T cell receptor (beta chain) came from a study of CD8+ T cells in alopecia areata (dated by TCRdb to 2017 to 2018). About the study as a whole: The treated patients, all with moderate-to-severe alopecia areata, were enrolled in an open-label pilot trial of oral tofacitinib given at 5 to 10 mg twice daily. Tofacitinib was administered for 6 to 18 months, and 6 months of follow-up off drug were then conducted to assess delayed response and recurrence. For the treated patients, the SALT score, which quantifies what percentage of scalp surface area is affected, served as the measure of disease severity. To study T cell clonal expansion in alopecia areata, the researchers applied high-throughput TCRbeta sequencing to both the C3H/HeJ mouse model and human patients. On the human side, TCRbeta sequencing was run on scalp tissue and on sorted CD4+ and CD8+ peripheral blood T cells from healthy controls and from alopecia areata patients with either patchy or totalis/universalis disease. Biopsies were taken from tofacitinib-treated patients at baseline and again at 4 and 24 weeks into treatment, and several of those patients also had a later scalp biopsy. Scalp clonality was compared across normal scalp (n=4), patchy alopecia areata scalp (n=8), and alopecia totalis/universalis scalp (n=8). RNA was extracted with the PAXgene miRNA kit for fixed scalp, the miRNeasy kit for PBMCs, and the RNeasy kit for mouse skin. Amplification of TCRbeta CDR3 regions was done by immunoSEQ multiplex PCR using 35 Vbeta forward primers and 13 Jbeta reverse primers. Study-wide conclusions, independent of this receptor: Many expanded lesional clones persisted in scalp and blood during tofacitinib treatment, which may partly explain relapse after stopping treatment. Compared with normal scalp, lesional scalp had higher clonality and more expanded CD8+ clones, particularly in alopecia totalis/universalis, a pattern that suggests antigenic drive. Because the treated cohort was small and had just a single nonresponder, larger studies are needed to establish links between baseline CD8+ expansion and response. Compared with mice, TCR sequences shared between patients were less clear, possibly partly because of HLA diversity across the patient population. Unlike mouse skin, where gammadelta T cells dominate, normal human skin contains resident alphabeta T cells that get sequenced too, which complicates analysis of the scalp TCR repertoire. Tofacitinib significantly decreased scalp clonality and the number of expanded CD8+ clones among the top 100 scalp clones.

This clone was recorded once. Its antigen specificity is not known. Per-base quality was not reported, and no clone a single base away is much larger than it. The intended sense of this specimen's time point label: roughly 27 days on oral tofacitinib. The treatment or condition label, as the study defines it: oral pan-JAK inhibitor, 5-10 mg twice daily. Peripheral blood and lesional scalp punch biopsies were obtained from patients with alopecia areata. PBMCs were separated by density centrifugation and stained for CD3, CD4 and CD8, after which CD4+ and CD8+ T cells were sorted on a FACSAria. From its cysteine to its phenylalanine, the CDR3 spans 16 amino acids. Only CDR3 DNA remains: 48 bases, in frame from the first base. The germline V gene gives CDR1 as MGHRA and CDR2 as YSYEKL. V has 4 bases trimmed and J has 6 bases trimmed; junction bases matching no gene number 10. Libraries were built with the immunoSEQ multiplex PCR assay. RNA was extracted from all samples and reverse transcribed into cDNA as template for TCR sequencing. SuperScript III was used to make first-strand cDNA, primed with a 2:1 mix of oligo-dT and random hexamers. A synthetic immune receptor repertoire was used to assess amplification bias, and residual bias was removed computationally. The paper's processing steps were these. Raw reads were preprocessed for error removal, and CDR3 was defined according to IMGT conventions as running from the conserved cysteine to phenylalanine. To get clonality, Shannon entropy was normalized by log2 of the number of productive unique TCRs and the result was subtracted from 1. Whether scalp clones were CD4 or CD8 was inferred by matching scalp TCRbeta sequences against CD4 and CD8 repertoires sorted from blood. TCRdb carries this immuneACCESS record with in-frame sequences only. Its versions omit some clonotypes, under half of them owing to an unresolved V gene in the studies checked, with the rest unexplained. That table is the source of V, J and clone size, and D and trimming were worked out from the DNA. This sample gives 140,000 to 150,000 clones in total; nearly 55% of them show up just once. The ten largest clones capture more than 15% of the sample.

The sequence was obtained from a human donor with alopecia areata. The chain is made from TRBV4-1 and TRBJ2-3, with 10 bases in between that match TRBD2. The source material was CD8+ T cells sorted from blood, sampled at week 4, from a patient treated with tofacitinib. This receptor has the CDR3 CASSLKGAGGFDTQYF. At the DNA level, the sequence is TGCGCCAGCAGCCTAAAGGGAGCGGGGGGGTTCGATACGCAGTATTTT.